A selection of T cell receptor beta chains follows, all from one sample in a study of blood T cell repertoires in COVID-19. Sequencing was performed with immunoSEQ multiplex PCR; in TCRdb, only in-frame clones are kept and a portion is missing. The table shows about 140,000 clones, with about 80% occurring only once. The material sequenced was peripheral blood. These receptors all stem from a human donor in a cohort sampled during active COVID-19. CDR3s leave out the opening cysteine and the closing phenylalanine or tryptophan.

cdr3_aa,v_call,j_call
ASSPSLAGGLETQY,TRBV5-4,TRBJ2-5
ASSQGGATNEKLF,TRBV5-5,TRBJ1-4
ASRQGYSNQPQH,TRBV6-6,TRBJ1-5
ASSGGSSYNEQF,TRBV2,TRBJ2-1
ASSGQGATNTEAF,TRBV9,TRBJ1-1
ASSLRSGGAQDEQY,TRBV7-9,TRBJ2-7
SVLPLAGGYEQY,TRBV29-1,TRBJ2-7
ASSVGRRTGGSGELF,TRBV9,TRBJ2-2
ASSLLGLGNTIY,TRBV6-5,TRBJ1-3
AISESETPTRRPQH,TRBV10-3,TRBJ1-5
ASSSGTDTQY,TRBV27,TRBJ2-3
ASSEARQGGHEQY,TRBV6-1,TRBJ2-7
ASSPWTEAYEQY,TRBV7-2,TRBJ2-7
ASSTRDRGYADTQY,TRBV19,TRBJ2-3
ASSLVTSGGAPSYNEQF,TRBV5-4,TRBJ2-1
ASSQGVGTSGGRRDTQY,TRBV4-2,TRBJ2-3
ASSQGLPVQGTKNIQY,TRBV4-1,TRBJ2-4
SPGRGTEAF,TRBV29-1,TRBJ1-1
ASSLFDRGIRNQPQH,TRBV28,TRBJ1-5
ASTLQGNLGNQPQH,TRBV19,TRBJ1-5
ASSRGQGSETQY,TRBV6-2/TRBV6-3,TRBJ2-5
ASSLGSYGYT,TRBV28,TRBJ1-2
ASSLSPRNGANEQF,TRBV27,TRBJ2-1
ASKMDRVTYGYT,TRBV2,TRBJ1-2
ATSDPTPGQKIMF,TRBV24-1,TRBJ2-1
ASSVEPSGSRMQY,TRBV9,TRBJ2-3
ASSRRNEQF,TRBV28,TRBJ2-1
ARRGAGNTIY,TRBV2,TRBJ1-3
ASSWAGFYNEQF,TRBV6-2/TRBV6-3,TRBJ2-1